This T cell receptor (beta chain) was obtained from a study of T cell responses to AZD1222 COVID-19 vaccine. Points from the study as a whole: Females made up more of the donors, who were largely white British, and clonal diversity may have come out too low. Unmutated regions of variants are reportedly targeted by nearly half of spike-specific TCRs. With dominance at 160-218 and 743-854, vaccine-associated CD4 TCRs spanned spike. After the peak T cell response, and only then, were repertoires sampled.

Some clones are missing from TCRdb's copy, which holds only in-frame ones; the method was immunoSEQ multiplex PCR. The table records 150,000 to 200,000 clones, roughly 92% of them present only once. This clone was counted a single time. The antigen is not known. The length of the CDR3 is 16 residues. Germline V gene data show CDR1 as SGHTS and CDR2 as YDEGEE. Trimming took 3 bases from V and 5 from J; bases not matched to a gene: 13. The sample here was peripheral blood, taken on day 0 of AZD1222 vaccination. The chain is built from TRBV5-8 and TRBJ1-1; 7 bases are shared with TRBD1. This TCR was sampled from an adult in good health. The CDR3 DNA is TGTGCCAGCAGCTCGCAGACAGGGCGGTCGGGGACTGAAGCTTTCTTT. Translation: CASSSQTGRSGTEAFF.